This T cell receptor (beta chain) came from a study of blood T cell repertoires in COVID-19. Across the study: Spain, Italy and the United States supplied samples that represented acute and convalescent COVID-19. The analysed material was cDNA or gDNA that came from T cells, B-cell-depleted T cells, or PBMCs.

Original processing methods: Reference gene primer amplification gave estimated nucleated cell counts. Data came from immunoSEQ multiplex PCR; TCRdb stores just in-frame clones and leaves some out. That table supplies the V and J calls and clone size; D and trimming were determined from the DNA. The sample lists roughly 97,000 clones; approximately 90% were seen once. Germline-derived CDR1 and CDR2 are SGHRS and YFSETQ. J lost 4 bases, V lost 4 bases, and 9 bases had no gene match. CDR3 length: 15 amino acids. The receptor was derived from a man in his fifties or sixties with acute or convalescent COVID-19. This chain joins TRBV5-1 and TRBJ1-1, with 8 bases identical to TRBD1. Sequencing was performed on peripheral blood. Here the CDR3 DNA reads TGCGCCAGCAGCCCTGACAGGGGAGAGGGCACTGAAGCTTTCTTT. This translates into CASSPDRGEGTEAFF.